These 13 T cell receptor beta chains were all obtained from the same sample, sequenced in a study of blood T cell repertoires in COVID-19. TCRdb's table, derived via immunoSEQ multiplex PCR, lists solely in-frame clones and lacks some. Of about 190,000 clones listed, around 90% are singletons. The sequencing input was peripheral blood. Receptor source: a man in his forties with acute or convalescent COVID-19.

V usage is TRBV23-1 and J usage is TRBJ1-1, with D hard to call. TRBV23-1 is treated as an ORF (open reading frame) with a function not yet certain. Trimming removed 6 bases from V and 1 base from J, with 9 bases in between. The CDR3 is 13 amino acids. The CDR3 is CASRRDGNTEAFF. The DNA of the CDR3 is TGCGCCAGCAGGAGGGATGGGAACACTGAAGCTTTCTTT.

This chain links TRBV11-2 with TRBJ1-2; perhaps TRBD1 as D (6 bases). V was cut by 0 bases and J by 4 bases, with 18 bases left in between. This CDR3 region has 17 residues. In germline, CDR1 is SGHAT, CDR2 FQNNGV. Written as DNA, the CDR3 is TGTGCCAGCAGCTTAGATATCCCGGCAGGGGTTTTCTATGGCTACACCTTC. As protein: CASSLDIPAGVFYGYTF. Looking up the rest from reference TRBV11-2 and TRBJ1-2 gives the full variable domain: EAGVAQSPRYKIIEKRQSVAFWCNPISGHATLYWYQQILGQGPKLLIQFQNNGVVDDSQLPKDRFSAERLKGVDSTLKIQPAKLEDSAVYLCASSLDIPAGVFYGYTFGSGTRLTVV.

V usage is TRBV11-2 and J usage is TRBJ2-7; TRBD1 aligns across 8 bases. The CDR3 is 14 residues long. Germline CDR1 is SGHAT and CDR2 is FQNNGV. V was pared by 5 bases and J by 3 bases, with 6 bases of the junction left unmatched. The DNA for the CDR3 is TGTGCCAGCAGCCCAACCGACAGGGGCTACGAGCAGTACTTC. Translating it yields CASSPTDRGYEQYF.

The chain employs TRBV6-2 or TRBV6-3 and TRBJ2-3, with 12 bases fitting TRBD2. The germline gives CDR1 MNHEY, CDR2 SVGEGT. This CDR3 is 18 amino acids long. After removal of 6 bases from V and 1 base from J, the junction contained 11 bases not matched to a gene. The CDR3 coding sequence is TGTGCCAGCAGCCCGACTAGCGGGGGCCTATGGGGCACAGATACGCAGTATTTT. It codes for CASSPTSGGLWGTDTQYF.

V usage is TRBV5-4 and J usage is TRBJ1-2, with D uncertain. The V gene's germline CDR1 is SGHNT and CDR2 YYREEE (reference sequence). The V and J ends lost 4 bases and 4 bases respectively, with 11 bases between them. This CDR3 comprises 13 residues. CDR3 bases: TGTGCCAGCAGCCCATCCTACTCCTATGGCTACACCTTC. Its protein product is CASSPSYSYGYTF.

The gene calls are TRBV10-3 and TRBJ1-5, with a tentative D call TRBD1 (6 bases). The CDR3 spans 13 residues. V lost 4 bases to trimming and J lost 4 bases, with 8 bases between them. In germline, CDR1 is ENHRY, CDR2 SYGVKD. CDR3 residues: CAISGTENQPQHF. The CDR3 DNA follows: TGTGCCATCAGTGGGACAGAGAATCAGCCCCAGCATTTT.

This chain connects TRBV19 to TRBJ2-2; a weak D match, TRBD2 (6 bases). This CDR3 spans 16 amino acids. Trimming removed 3 bases at V and 1 base at J, with 12 bases between. The germline CDR1 and CDR2 sequences are LNHDA and SQIVND (reference sequence). The CDR3 nucleotides read TGTGCCAGTAGTATGATCAGCGGGCTGAACACCGGGGAGCTGTTTTTT. Its translation: CASSMISGLNTGELFF.

The gene calls are TRBV10-3 and TRBJ2-7; 7 bases fit TRBD2. The CDR3 is 15 amino acids. Losses at the gene ends were 3 bases for V and 0 bases for J; bases not matched to a gene: 5. Germline CDR1 and CDR2: ENHRY and SYGVKD. CDR3 in amino acids: CAISDQRGPSYEQYF. The CDR3 DNA follows: TGTGCCATCAGTGACCAGCGGGGTCCCTCCTACGAGCAGTACTTC.

The V and J genes are TRBV7-8 and TRBJ1-1; TRBD1 matches at 7 bases. CDR3 size: 14 residues. Trimming took 5 bases from V and 4 from J; bases not matched to a gene: 7. CDR1 and CDR2 from the germline V gene are SGHVS and FQNEAQ. This CDR3 is CASSPQTGRTEAFF. CDR3 bases: TGTGCCAGCAGCCCGCAGACAGGGCGCACTGAAGCTTTCTTT.

This chain links TRBV3-1 (or the pseudogene TRBV3-2) with TRBJ1-1; D is possibly TRBD1 (5 bases). V was pared by 5 bases and J by 10 bases, with 11 bases between. The CDR3 covers 11 residues. Germline CDR1 LGHDT, CDR2 YNNKEL (reference sequence). CDR3 nucleotides: TGTGCCAGCAGCGACCGGGGGGGAGCTTTCTTT. This translates into CASSDRGGAFF.

The chain employs TRBV10-2 and TRBJ2-3, with 7 bases that match TRBD2. Germline CDR1 is WSHSY and CDR2 is SAAADI. Trimming removed 6 bases from V and 6 bases from J; junction bases left unmatched: 9. There are 14 residues in the CDR3. The CDR3, as DNA: TGCGCCAGCAGATTGGGGACTACGGTGGATACGCAGTATTTT. Amino acid sequence: CASRLGTTVDTQYF.

This chain joins TRBV27 and TRBJ1-2; the match to TRBD1 covers 11 bases. V shed 5 bases, J shed 6 bases, and the junction held 11 bases outside the gene matches. Germline CDR1 and CDR2: MNHEY and SMNVEV (reference sequence). The CDR3 runs to 16 residues. CDR3: CASSIRTGGDLNGYTF. In nucleotides, the CDR3 is TGTGCCAGCAGTATCCGGACAGGGGGCGATTTGAATGGCTACACCTTC.

This chain links TRBV9 with TRBJ2-3; 7 bases fit TRBD1. Trimming cost V 3 bases and J 2 bases; bases outside gene matches: 3. Per germline, CDR1 SGDLS and CDR2 YYNGEE. This CDR3 comprises 14 residues. In DNA, the CDR3 is TGTGCCAGCAGCGACAGGGGCCACACAGATACGCAGTATTTT. Residues: CASSDRGHTDTQYF.